This passage covers 7 T cell receptor beta chains from one sample sequenced in a study of blood T cell repertoires in COVID-19. Some clones are missing from TCRdb's copy, which holds only in-frame ones; the method was immunoSEQ multiplex PCR. The data hold about 440,000 clones, with 90% observed a single time. The sample consisted of PBMCs or T cells enriched from blood (not recorded which). These receptors were taken from a young man who had recovered from COVID-19.

The chain links TRBV11-2 to TRBJ1-1; D gene uncertain. The V gene lost 1 base and the J gene lost 1 base, with 4 bases spanning the gap. Germline assignment: CDR1 SGHAT and CDR2 FQNNGV. The CDR3 has 13 amino acids. This CDR3 is CASSLGENTEAFF. The CDR3 DNA reads as TGTGCCAGCAGCTTAGGAGAGAACACTGAAGCTTTCTTT.

The V call is TRBV11-3, the J call TRBJ2-1; TRBD2 might be the D (5 bases). The CDR3 is 13 residues long. The V and J ends lost 5 bases and 7 bases respectively, with 12 bases between them. Germline CDR1 SGHNT, CDR2 YENEEA. CDR3 region: CASSPRRRNEQFF. The CDR3 nucleotides read TGTGCCAGCAGCCCCCGTCGGAGGAATGAGCAGTTCTTC.

The chain joins TRBV27 to TRBJ1-5; TRBD1 matches at 7 bases. CDR3 length equals 16 residues. Germline CDR1 and CDR2: MNHEY and SMNVEV (reference sequence). Trimming removed 5 bases from V and 3 bases from J; junction bases left unmatched: 10. CDR3: CASSPTGQVHNQPQHF. CDR3 bases: TGTGCCAGCAGTCCAACCGGACAGGTCCACAATCAGCCCCAGCATTTT.

This clone occurred once. The V and J genes are TRBV27 and TRBJ1-2; D gene ambiguous. Germline V gene sequence: CDR1 MNHEY, CDR2 SMNVEV (reference sequence). The CDR3 length is 13 residues. Deletions cut 1 base from V and 8 bases from J, with 11 bases between. CDR3 protein: CASSLYGLGGYTF. DNA of the CDR3: TGTGCCAGCAGTTTATACGGACTGGGCGGCTACACCTTC.

The chain has TRBV7-2 and TRBJ1-5, with 8 bases identical to TRBD1. The V gene's germline CDR1 is SGHTA and CDR2 FQGNSA. With V trimmed by 1 base and J by 4 bases, 3 bases remained unmatched. The CDR3 length is 15 residues. The CDR3 nucleotides read TGTGCCAGCAGCTTAGTCAGGGGGCAGAATCAGCCCCAGCATTTT. It encodes CASSLVRGQNQPQHF.

V is TRBV5-4 and J is TRBJ1-2, with 7 bases lining up with TRBD1. V lost 7 bases, J lost 4 bases, and 1 base stayed unmatched. The CDR3 runs to 11 residues. Germline V gene data show CDR1 as SGHNT and CDR2 as YYREEE (reference sequence). CDR3 amino acids: CASGTVYGYTF. In DNA form, the CDR3 reads TGTGCCAGCGGGACAGTCTATGGCTACACCTTC.

The count of this clone is one. V gene TRBV30 combines with J gene TRBJ1-4; D is possibly TRBD1 (5 bases). Germline CDR1 GTSNPN, CDR2 SVGIG (reference sequence). The CDR3 contains 12 residues. V was cut by 2 bases and J by 6 bases, with 7 bases left in between. CDR3 residues: CAWSSGYEKLFF. The CDR3 DNA reads TGTGCCTGGAGTTCAGGGTATGAAAAACTGTTTTTT.